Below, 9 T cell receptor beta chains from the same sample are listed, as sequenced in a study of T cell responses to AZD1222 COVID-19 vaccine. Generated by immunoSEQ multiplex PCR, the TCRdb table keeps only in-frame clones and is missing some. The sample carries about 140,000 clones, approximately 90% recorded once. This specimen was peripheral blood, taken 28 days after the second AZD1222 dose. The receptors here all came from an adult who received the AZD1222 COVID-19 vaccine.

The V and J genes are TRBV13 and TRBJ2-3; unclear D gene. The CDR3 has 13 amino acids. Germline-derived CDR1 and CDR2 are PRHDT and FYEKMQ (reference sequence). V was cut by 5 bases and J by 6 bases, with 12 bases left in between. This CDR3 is CASSPESGDTQYF. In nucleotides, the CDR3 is TGTGCCAGCAGCCCCGAAAGTGGGGATACGCAGTATTTT.

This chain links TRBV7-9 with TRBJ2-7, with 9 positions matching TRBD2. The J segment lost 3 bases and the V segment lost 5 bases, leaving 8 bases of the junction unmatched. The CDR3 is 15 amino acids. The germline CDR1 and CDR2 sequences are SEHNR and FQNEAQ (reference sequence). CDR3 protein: CASSRGLAGGYEQYF. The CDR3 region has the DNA TGTGCCAGCAGCCGGGGACTAGCTGGAGGCTACGAGCAGTACTTC.

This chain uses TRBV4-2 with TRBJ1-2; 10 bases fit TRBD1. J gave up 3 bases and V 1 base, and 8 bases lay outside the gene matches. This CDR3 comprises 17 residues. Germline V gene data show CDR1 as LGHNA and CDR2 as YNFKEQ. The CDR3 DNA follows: TGTGCCAGCAGCCAAGTTACACCGGGACAGGGGTACTATGGCTACACCTTC. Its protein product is CASSQVTPGQGYYGYTF.

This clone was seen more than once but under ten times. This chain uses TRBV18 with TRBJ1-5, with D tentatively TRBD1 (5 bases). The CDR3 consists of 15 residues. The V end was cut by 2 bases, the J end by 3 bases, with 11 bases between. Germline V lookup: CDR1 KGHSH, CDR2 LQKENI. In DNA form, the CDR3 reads TGTGCCAGCTCACCAGGGGCAGCCCTCAATCAGCCCCAGCATTTT. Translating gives CASSPGAALNQPQHF.

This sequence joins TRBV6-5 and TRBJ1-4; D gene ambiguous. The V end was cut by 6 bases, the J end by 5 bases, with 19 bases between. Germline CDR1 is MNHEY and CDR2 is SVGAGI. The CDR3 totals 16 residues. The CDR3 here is CASSYQARGGNEKLFF. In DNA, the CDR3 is TGTGCCAGCAGCTACCAAGCTAGAGGCGGGAATGAAAAACTGTTTTTT.

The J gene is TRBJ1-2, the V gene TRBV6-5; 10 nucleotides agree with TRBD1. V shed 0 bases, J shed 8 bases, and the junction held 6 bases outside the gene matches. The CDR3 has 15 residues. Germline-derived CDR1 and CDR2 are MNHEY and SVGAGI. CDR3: CASSYSGQGTDGYTF. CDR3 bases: TGTGCCAGCAGTTACTCGGGACAGGGGACGGACGGCTACACCTTC.

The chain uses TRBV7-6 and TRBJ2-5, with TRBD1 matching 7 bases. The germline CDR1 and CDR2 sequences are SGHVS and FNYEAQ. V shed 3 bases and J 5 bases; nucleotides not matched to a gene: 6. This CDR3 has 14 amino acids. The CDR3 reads CASSFGLRGETQYF. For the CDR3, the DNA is TGTGCCAGCAGCTTCGGACTCAGGGGGGAGACCCAGTACTTC.

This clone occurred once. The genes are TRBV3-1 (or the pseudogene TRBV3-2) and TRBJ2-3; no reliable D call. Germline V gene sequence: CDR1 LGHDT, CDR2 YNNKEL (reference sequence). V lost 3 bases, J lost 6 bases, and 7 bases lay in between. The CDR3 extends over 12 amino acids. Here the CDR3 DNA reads TGTGCCAGCAGCCATGGACCGGATACGCAGTATTTT. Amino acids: CASSHGPDTQYF.

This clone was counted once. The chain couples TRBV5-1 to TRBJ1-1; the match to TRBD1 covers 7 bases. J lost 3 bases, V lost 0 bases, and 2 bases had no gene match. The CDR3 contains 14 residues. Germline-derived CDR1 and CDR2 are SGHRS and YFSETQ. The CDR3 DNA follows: TGCGCCAGCAGCTTGGGAACAGGGGACACTGAAGCTTTCTTT. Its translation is CASSLGTGDTEAFF. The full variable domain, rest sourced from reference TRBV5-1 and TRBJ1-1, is KAGVTQTPRYLIKTRGQQVTLSCSPISGHRSVSWYQQTPGQGLQFLFEYFSETQRNKGNFPGRFSGRQFSNSRSEMNVSTLELGDSALYLCASSLGTGDTEAFFGQGTRLTVV.